Below are 11 T cell receptor beta chains sequenced from a single sample in a study of CD8+CD57+ T cells in acquired aplastic anemia. Patients who underwent sequencing had shown CD8+CD57+ cell expansion by flow cytometry. TCR beta VDJ and CDR3 profiling used genomic DNA as template. TCRdb processed the reads anew with MiXCR; each CDR3 protein has one entry. The sample records 200,000 to 250,000 distinct CDR3 sequences, about half being singletons. The sample taken for sequencing was sorted CD4+, CD8+, or CD8+CD57+ T cells (not recorded which) from PBMCs. Source of these receptors: a human donor with aplastic anemia.

The chain is built from TRBV7-2 and TRBJ1-4; 11 bases map to TRBD1. Germline V lookup: CDR1 SGHTA, CDR2 FQGNSA. The CDR3 totals 16 residues. Trimming removed 1 base from V and 7 bases from J; junction bases left unmatched: 5. The CDR3 reads CASSLGGQGAGEKLFF. The CDR3 DNA reads as TGTGCCAGCAGCTTAGGTGGACAGGGGGCAGGTGAAAAACTGTTTTTT.

The chain is built from TRBV6-5 and TRBJ2-7, with 10 bases fitting TRBD1. V shed 6 bases, J shed 7 bases, and the junction held 9 bases outside the gene matches. The CDR3 contains 14 residues. Germline loops: CDR1 MNHEY, CDR2 SVGAGI. Here the CDR3 DNA reads TGTGCCAGCAGGAGACCGGGACAGGGGTTGGAGCAGTACTTC. Amino acid sequence: CASRRPGQGLEQYF.

This clonotype was picked up a small number of times. The rearrangement uses TRBV19 and TRBJ1-1; D may be TRBD1 (6 bases). Germline V lookup: CDR1 LNHDA, CDR2 SQIVND (reference sequence). This CDR3 has 14 amino acids. V was pared by 5 bases and J by 0 bases, with 10 bases between. CDR3 sequence (DNA): TGTGCCAGTAGTCCTGGACAGTTGAACACTGAAGCTTTCTTT. This sequence encodes CASSPGQLNTEAFF.

Ten or more counts support this clonotype. The chain has TRBV20-1 and TRBJ2-5; D is possibly TRBD1 (6 bases). Germline CDR1 is DFQATT and CDR2 is SNEGSKA (reference sequence). The CDR3 runs 12 residues. V was cut by 6 bases and J by 5 bases, with 13 bases left in between. The CDR3 spells CSAGANKETQYF. CDR3 coding DNA: TGCAGTGCGGGGGCGAACAAGGAGACCCAGTACTTC.

The rearrangement joins TRBV28 to TRBJ1-1; D gene uncertain. The V and J ends lost 4 bases and 7 bases respectively, with 7 bases between them. Germline V lookup: CDR1 MDHEN, CDR2 SYDVKM. This CDR3 is built from 11 residues. CDR3 loop: CASSSYGEAFF. The DNA of the CDR3 is TGTGCCAGCAGTTCCTACGGTGAAGCTTTCTTT.

This clonotype has ten or more counts. The V gene is TRBV2, the J gene TRBJ2-2; the D gene is possibly TRBD1 (5 bases). Trimming stripped 7 bases from V and 4 bases from J, with 10 bases between. The germline CDR1 and CDR2 sequences are SNHLY and FYNNEI. The CDR3 is 13 amino acids. The CDR3 sequence is CASNTGGTGELFF. The CDR3 region has the DNA TGTGCCAGCAACACAGGCGGCACCGGGGAGCTGTTTTTT.

The J gene is TRBJ2-1, the V gene TRBV20-1; D is perhaps TRBD2 (5 bases). This CDR3 spans 15 amino acids. Germline V gene data show CDR1 as DFQATT and CDR2 as SNEGSKA (reference sequence). Trimming removed 5 bases from V and 7 bases from J, with 21 bases in between. Written as DNA, the CDR3 is TGCAGTGCTCCCGAGCCGGGGTCCGTTGAGAATGAGCAGTTCTTC. Amino acid sequence: CSAPEPGSVENEQFF.

This clonotype was seen a few times. The V and J genes are TRBV20-1 and TRBJ2-1; D is uncertain. The CDR3 spans 11 residues. Trimming stripped 0 bases from V and 8 bases from J, with 5 bases between. Germline V gene lookup returns CDR1 DFQATT and CDR2 SNEGSKA (reference sequence). DNA for the CDR3: TGCAGTGCTAGAGATATGTATGAGCAGTTCTTC. Protein: CSARDMYEQFF.

The rearrangement links TRBV20-1 to TRBJ1-1, with 10 bases matching TRBD1. This CDR3 is built from 17 residues. CDR1 and CDR2 (germline): DFQATT, SNEGSKA (reference sequence). V trimming: 2 bases; J trimming: 6 bases; junction bases outside the gene matches: 15. The CDR3 sequence is CSARNPGQGLRQAEAFF. The CDR3 DNA is TGCAGTGCTAGAAACCCGGGACAGGGGTTGAGGCAAGCTGAAGCTTTCTTT.

The genes are TRBV10-3 and TRBJ2-3, with TRBD2 identical over 7 bases. The trim removed 6 bases at V and 11 bases at J, leaving 26 bases unmatched. This CDR3 contains 18 residues. Germline CDR1 and CDR2: ENHRY and SYGVKD. CDR3 amino acids: CAISGYGSGLSSYNEQYF. Written as DNA, the CDR3 is TGTGCCATCAGCGGTTACGGTAGCGGGCTGAGCTCCTACAATGAGCAGTATTTT.

This clonotype was seen repeatedly, ten times or more. V usage is TRBV5-5 and J usage is TRBJ2-7; 9 bases map to TRBD1. Germline V gene data show CDR1 as SGHKS and CDR2 as YYEKEE (reference sequence). V was pared by 4 bases and J by 3 bases, with 8 bases of the junction left unmatched. The CDR3 loop spans 15 amino acids. For the CDR3, the DNA is TGTGCCAGCAGCCCGGAGGGGACAGGGCTCTACGAGCAGTACTTC. Protein product: CASSPEGTGLYEQYF.